Below, 32 T cell receptor beta chains from the same sample are listed, as sequenced in a study of OX40 agonist ivuxolimab in advanced cancers. Some clones are missing from TCRdb's copy, which holds only in-frame ones; the method was immunoSEQ multiplex PCR. The sample carries roughly 53,000 clones, 85% to 95% recorded once. This specimen was CD4+ or CD8+ T cells sorted from blood, taken in a trial of the OX40 agonist ivuxolimab. These receptors came from an adult with an advanced solid tumor such as melanoma, head and neck, liver or kidney cancer.

The chain recombines TRBV4-3 with TRBJ2-3, with a tentative D call TRBD2 (6 bases). CDR3 length: 15 amino acids. Germline V lookup: CDR1 LGHNA, CDR2 YSLEER. The germline V and J ends were trimmed by 4 bases and 1 base, with 12 bases remaining between them. In DNA form, the CDR3 reads TGCGCCAGCAGCCCGGAGGGGCCTGGCACAGATACGCAGTATTTT. As protein: CASSPEGPGTDTQYF.

In this sample, this clone turned up a few times. CDR3 residues: CASSFSGYTEAFF. In nucleotides, the CDR3 is TGTGCCAGCAGTTTCTCAGGGTACACTGAAGCTTTCTTT. The chain is built from TRBV28 and TRBJ1-1; D may be TRBD1 (5 bases). Trimming took 3 bases from V and 3 from J, leaving 8 bases between them. The CDR3 sequence is 13 residues long. CDR1 MDHEN and CDR2 SYDVKM come from the germline V gene.

This clone came up once. The chain couples TRBV7-2 to TRBJ1-5; TRBD1 might be the D (5 bases). This CDR3 has 16 amino acids. Germline V gene lookup returns CDR1 SGHTA and CDR2 FQGNSA. Deletions cut 5 bases from V and 3 bases from J, with 17 bases between. In DNA form, the CDR3 reads TGTGCCAGCAGCGATAATCCAGGGTTTTTCAATCAGCCCCAGCATTTT. Protein product: CASSDNPGFFNQPQHF.

This clone was seen only once. The chain combines TRBV27 with TRBJ2-2; unclear D gene. This CDR3 comprises 14 residues. Looked up from germline, CDR1 is MNHEY and CDR2 is SMNVEV (reference sequence). The ends were cut back, 6 bases at V and 0 bases at J, with 8 bases in the middle. CDR3 nucleotides: TGTGCCAGCAGCTTTGGGGCGAACACCGGGGAGCTGTTTTTT. Translation gives CASSFGANTGELFF.

This chain links TRBV19 with TRBJ1-1; TRBD1 might be the D (6 bases). CDR1 and CDR2 from the germline V gene are LNHDA and SQIVND (reference sequence). The CDR3 covers 12 residues. Trimming took 7 bases from V and 5 from J, leaving 11 bases between them. The DNA of the CDR3 is TGTGCCAGTAAAGATCAGGGGACTGAAGCTTTCTTT. This translates into CASKDQGTEAFF.

In the case of this clone: Other DNA sequences in this specimen translate into the identical CDR3. The chain couples TRBV30 to TRBJ2-7; D unresolved. Per germline, CDR1 GTSNPN and CDR2 SVGIG (reference sequence). The ends were cut back, 3 bases at V and 3 bases at J, with 6 bases in the middle. CDR3 size: 11 residues. CDR3 sequence (DNA): TGTGCCTGGAGCCCCAACTACGAGCAGTACTTC. It is translated as CAWSPNYEQYF.

This chain links TRBV5-6 with TRBJ1-1; the D gene is possibly TRBD1 (6 bases). The germline CDR1 and CDR2 sequences are SGHDT and YYEEEE. The CDR3 has 15 amino acids. The ends were cut back, 4 bases at V and 0 bases at J, with 13 bases in the middle. The CDR3 nucleotides are TGTGCCAGCAGCAGTATAGGGGGAATGAACACTGAAGCTTTCTTT. This translates into CASSSIGGMNTEAFF.

This rearrangement joins TRBV13 to TRBJ2-1; no clear D. CDR1 and CDR2 (germline): PRHDT, FYEKMQ (reference sequence). This CDR3 has 15 residues. V was pared by 8 bases and J by 2 bases, with 16 bases between. CDR3 protein: CASLDSSGTYNEQFF. The CDR3 DNA is TGTGCCAGCCTCGATTCAAGTGGAACCTACAATGAGCAGTTCTTC.

V usage is TRBV28 and J usage is TRBJ2-1; TRBD1 agrees at 9 bases. Germline V lookup: CDR1 MDHEN, CDR2 SYDVKM. The V gene end was trimmed by 8 bases and the J gene end by 7 bases; junction bases not matched to a gene: 6. The CDR3 has 13 residues. The CDR3 region has the DNA TGTGCCAGCGCCGGGACAGGGAATAATGAGCAGTTCTTC. This gives the protein CASAGTGNNEQFF.

CDR3 bases: TGTGCCAGCAGTTTCAACTCTGGGGCCAACGTCCTGACTTTC. Protein: CASSFNSGANVLTF. This chain uses TRBV27 with TRBJ2-6; D unclear. Germline-derived CDR1 and CDR2 are MNHEY and SMNVEV (reference sequence). The length of the CDR3 is 14 residues. V lost 3 bases, J lost 0 bases, and 3 bases lay in between.

This rearrangement joins TRBV19 to TRBJ1-5; D may be TRBD1 (5 bases). Germline V gene data show CDR1 as LNHDA and CDR2 as SQIVND (reference sequence). Deletions cut 0 bases from V and 3 bases from J, with 9 bases between. This CDR3 comprises 15 residues. The DNA for the CDR3 is TGTGCCAGTAGTATAGAACCAGGGACCAATCAGCCCCAGCATTTT. It codes for CASSIEPGTNQPQHF.

The chain joins TRBV9 to TRBJ2-7; 14 bases are shared with TRBD2. The CDR3 runs to 15 residues. The V gene end was trimmed by 4 bases and the J gene end by 4 bases; junction bases not matched to a gene: 4. Germline loops: CDR1 SGDLS, CDR2 YYNGEE. The CDR3 is CASSLGTSGSYEQYF. The CDR3 nucleotides read TGTGCCAGCAGCCTTGGGACTAGCGGGAGTTACGAGCAGTACTTC. The full variable domain, its missing parts supplied by reference TRBV9 and TRBJ2-7, is DSGVTQTPKHLITATGQRVTLRCSPRSGDLSVYWYQQSLDQGLQFLIQYYNGEERAKGNILERFSAQQFPDLHSELNLSSLELGDSALYFCASSLGTSGSYEQYFGPGTRLTVT.

The chain is built from TRBV7-2 and TRBJ2-3; no firm D call. The CDR3 runs to 13 residues. V gave up 3 bases and J gave up 0 bases, with 4 bases separating them. CDR1 is SGHTA, CDR2 FQGNSA, per germline. CDR3 bases: TGTGCCAGCAGCTTCCCCAGCACAGATACGCAGTATTTT. Protein: CASSFPSTDTQYF.

The CDR3 loop reads CAISEFRGGNEQFF. CDR3 DNA sequence: TGTGCCATCAGTGAGTTCAGGGGAGGCAATGAGCAGTTCTTC. This sequence joins TRBV10-3 and TRBJ2-1; the D gene could be TRBD1 or TRBD2 (6 bases each). Trimming cost V 1 base and J 6 bases, with 10 bases left between them. The germline V gene has CDR1 ENHRY and CDR2 SYGVKD. This CDR3 comprises 14 residues.

The rearrangement uses TRBV5-6 and TRBJ2-1, with D perhaps being TRBD1 or TRBD2 (5 bases each). The germline gives CDR1 SGHDT, CDR2 YYEEEE. The CDR3 is 12 residues long. V shed 4 bases and J shed 6 bases, with 8 bases lying between them. The CDR3 loop is CASSGGGNEQFF. CDR3 bases: TGTGCCAGCAGCGGTGGGGGCAATGAGCAGTTCTTC.

This chain uses TRBV27 with TRBJ1-2, with D perhaps matching TRBD1 (6 bases). V dropped 8 bases and J dropped 5 bases, with 24 bases sitting between them. CDR3 length equals 16 residues. Germline V gene sequence: CDR1 MNHEY, CDR2 SMNVEV (reference sequence). CDR3 DNA sequence: TGTGCCAGCCGAGGTTCCCGCACAGGGAGCGTGTATGGCTACACCTTC. Translating it yields CASRGSRTGSVYGYTF.

This clone is a singleton in its sample. The rearrangement joins TRBV19 to TRBJ2-7; D remains unclear. Germline V lookup: CDR1 LNHDA, CDR2 SQIVND (reference sequence). CDR3 length equals 13 residues. Trimming shortened V by 5 bases and J by 0 bases, and 8 bases separated the two germline ends. CDR3 in amino acids: CASSLTLSYEQYF. CDR3 coding DNA: TGTGCCAGTAGTCTAACACTCTCCTACGAGCAGTACTTC. Using reference TRBV19 and TRBJ2-7 for the parts outside the CDR3, the full variable domain is DGGITQSPKYLFRKEGQNVTLSCEQNLNHDAMYWYRQDPGQGLRLIYYSQIVNDFQKGDIAEGYSVSREKKESFPLTVTSAQKNPTAFYLCASSLTLSYEQYFGPGTRLTVT.

The CDR3 protein is CASSITGGYGYTF. The CDR3 DNA reads as TGTGCCAGCAGTATTACAGGGGGCTATGGCTACACCTTC. The chain carries TRBV28 and TRBJ1-2; 8 positions match TRBD1. Germline V gives CDR1 MDHEN, CDR2 SYDVKM. V dropped 5 bases and J dropped 4; count of bases not matched to a gene: 3. This CDR3 comprises 13 residues.

The rearrangement links TRBV7-9 to TRBJ1-2; D perhaps matches TRBD1 (5 bases). V was shortened by 5 bases and J by 6 bases, with 13 bases between the two germline ends. The V gene's germline CDR1 is SEHNR and CDR2 FQNEAQ (reference sequence). This CDR3 has 13 amino acids. CDR3 protein: CASSAWDANGYTF. In DNA, the CDR3 is TGTGCCAGCAGCGCCTGGGACGCGAATGGCTACACCTTC. Full variable domain (outside the CDR3, taken from reference TRBV7-9 and TRBJ1-2): DTGVSQNPRHKITKRGQNVTFRCDPISEHNRLYWYRQTLGQGPEFLTYFQNEAQLEKSRLLSDRFSAERPKGSFSTLEIQRTEQGDSAMYLCASSAWDANGYTFGSGTRLTVV.

The chain employs TRBV10-2 and TRBJ2-3, with TRBD2 matching over 14 bases. The CDR3 totals 17 residues. Unmatched junction bases numbered 5, after V lost 3 bases and J lost 3 bases. Germline V gene lookup returns CDR1 WSHSY and CDR2 SAAADI. This CDR3 reads CASSDPGTSGRTDTQYF. The CDR3 DNA is TGCGCCAGCAGTGACCCCGGGACTAGCGGGAGAACAGATACGCAGTATTTT.

The rearrangement uses TRBV5-1 and TRBJ2-1; TRBD2 matches at 7 bases. This CDR3 contains 18 residues. V trimming: 0 bases; J trimming: 7 bases; junction bases outside the gene matches: 16. CDR1 SGHRS and CDR2 YFSETQ come from the germline V gene. The CDR3 DNA follows: TGCGCCAGCAGCTTGGGCCCTGGAGGGGCGGGAGTAAGGAATGAGCAGTTCTTC. Translating gives CASSLGPGGAGVRNEQFF.

The chain joins TRBV13 to TRBJ2-2; the D call may be TRBD1 or TRBD2 (7 bases each). Germline V gene sequence: CDR1 PRHDT, CDR2 FYEKMQ (reference sequence). The CDR3 sequence is 16 residues long. V was cut by 7 bases and J by 9 bases, with 24 bases left in between. CDR3: CASTPYRSGGDRELFF. The CDR3 coding sequence is TGTGCCAGCACGCCTTATAGGTCAGGGGGGGATCGGGAGCTGTTTTTT.

The chain has TRBV9 and TRBJ1-2, with D possibly matching TRBD1 (5 bases). Germline CDR1 is SGDLS and CDR2 is YYNGEE. This CDR3 comprises 18 residues. The ends were cut back, 0 bases at V and 0 bases at J, with 18 bases in the middle. The CDR3 is CASSVGIYFEGANYGYTF. CDR3 nucleotides: TGTGCCAGCAGCGTAGGGATCTACTTTGAAGGGGCTAACTATGGCTACACCTTC.

The chain couples TRBV27 to TRBJ2-1; tentatively, D is TRBD2 (7 bases). CDR1 is MNHEY, CDR2 SMNVEV, per germline (reference sequence). The CDR3 runs 20 residues. Trimming cost V 2 bases and J 1 base, with 24 bases left between them. This CDR3 reads CASSLLTGWGGRGSYNEQFF. In nucleotides, the CDR3 is TGTGCCAGCAGTTTACTAACTGGGTGGGGGGGGCGCGGGTCCTACAATGAGCAGTTCTTC.

The V call is TRBV13, the J call TRBJ2-2; TRBD1 might be the D (5 bases). V was clipped by 5 bases and J by 3 bases, with 16 bases between them. The germline V gene has CDR1 PRHDT and CDR2 FYEKMQ (reference sequence). The CDR3 is 16 residues long. The CDR3 is CASSGYSGKDTGELFF. The CDR3 DNA reads TGTGCCAGCAGCGGCTACTCAGGGAAGGACACCGGGGAGCTGTTTTTT.

The J gene is TRBJ2-5, the V gene TRBV7-8, with 12 bases that match TRBD1. The DNA matches TRBJ2-7 better at its end, which makes the J call doubtful. In germline, CDR1 is SGHVS, CDR2 FQNEAQ. There are 14 residues in the CDR3. The CDR3 sequence: CASSWGQGAYEQYF. The CDR3 DNA reads TGTGCCAGCAGCTGGGGACAGGGGGCATACGAGCAGTACTTC.

This rearrangement joins TRBV29-1 to TRBJ1-2; 10 bases map to TRBD1. From germline, CDR1 is SQVTM and CDR2 ANQGSEA. Unmatched junction bases numbered 9, after V lost 6 bases and J lost 2 bases. The CDR3 loop spans 15 amino acids. Here the CDR3 DNA reads TGCAGCGTCGACCGGGGACAGGGGCTGAACTATGGCTACACCTTC. Protein sequence: CSVDRGQGLNYGYTF.

The chain joins TRBV7-8 to TRBJ2-5; 7 positions agree with TRBD2. The length of the CDR3 is 11 residues. V dropped 11 bases and J dropped 5; count of bases not matched to a gene: 5. CDR1 is SGHVS and CDR2 is FQNEAQ in the germline V gene. The chain's CDR3 is CAGMGGETQYF. Here the CDR3 DNA reads TGTGCCGGGATGGGGGGGGAGACCCAGTACTTC.

The chain couples TRBV21-1 to TRBJ2-7; the table's D gene call, TRBD2, was not cross checked with the DNA. TRBV21-1 is termed a pseudogene. The length of the CDR3 is 13 residues. This CDR3 reads CAAGLTSSYEQYF. The CDR3 nucleotides read TGTGCCGCAGGACTGACGAGCTCCTACGAGCAGTACTTC.

J is TRBJ2-2 and V is TRBV9; 13 nucleotides line up with TRBD2. Unmatched junction bases numbered 8, after V lost 3 bases and J lost 0 bases. The CDR3 spans 19 residues. Germline CDR1 SGDLS, CDR2 YYNGEE. The CDR3 sequence: CASSDLGLAGDTNTGELFF. Written as DNA, the CDR3 is TGTGCCAGCAGCGATCTCGGACTAGCGGGAGATACGAACACCGGGGAGCTGTTTTTT.

The chain links TRBV19 to TRBJ1-1; the D is unclear. CDR3 length: 11 residues. Trimming left V 10 bases short and J 5 bases short, with 11 bases between. Germline V gene lookup returns CDR1 LNHDA and CDR2 SQIVND (reference sequence). CDR3 loop: CATTGSTEAFF. CDR3 DNA: TGTGCCACAACGGGGAGTACTGAAGCTTTCTTT.

V gene TRBV4-3 combines with J gene TRBJ2-5; D gene unclear. The DNA end lines up better with TRBJ2-7; the J call may be wrong. The CDR3 runs to 13 residues. Germline V CDR1 and CDR2: LGHNA, YSLEER. The CDR3 reads CASSQGYSYEQYF. The CDR3 DNA is TGCGCCAGCAGCCAGGGGTACAGCTACGAGCAGTACTTC.